Below are 11 T cell receptor beta chains sequenced from a single sample in a study of blood T cell repertoires in COVID-19 (dated by TCRdb to about 2020). Library prep was done by the immunoSEQ multiplex PCR assay. The source is immuneACCESS, and TCRdb retained only in-frame sequences with V and J called. Part of the clones is not carried over; for the studies checked, unresolved V genes explain less than half of this, and the remainder is unexplained. A total of around 98,000 clones appear in this sample, approximately 86% of them only once. Of the sample, approximately 11% is held by the ten largest clones. Sequencing was carried out using peripheral blood. All receptors come from a man in his sixties or seventies with active or convalescent COVID-19.

This clone was found a few times. J is TRBJ2-2 and V is TRBV12-3 or TRBV12-4, with D unresolved. This CDR3 has 12 residues. Trimming took 3 bases from V and 6 from J, leaving 5 bases between them. The CDR3 region is CASSFYPGELFF. The CDR3 DNA follows: TGTGCCAGCAGTTTTTATCCCGGGGAGCTGTTTTTT.

The chain is built from TRBV4-2 and TRBJ1-2, with D possibly matching TRBD1 (6 bases). Germline CDR1 and CDR2: LGHNA and YNFKEQ. V lost 2 bases and J 6 bases, leaving 16 bases between the germline ends. The CDR3 has 15 amino acids. DNA of the CDR3: TGTGCCAGCAGCCAACTTAACAGGGTCGGAAATGGCTACACCTTC. Its protein is CASSQLNRVGNGYTF.

V is TRBV10-3 and J is TRBJ2-5, with 7 bases lining up with TRBD1. The CDR3 length is 13 residues. Trimming cost V 5 bases and J 2 bases; bases outside gene matches: 2. Per the germline V gene, CDR1 is ENHRY and CDR2 is SYGVKD. CDR3 loop: CAISPGQQETQYF. CDR3 nucleotide sequence: TGTGCCATCAGTCCGGGACAGCAAGAGACCCAGTACTTC.

The chain carries TRBV10-2 and TRBJ1-1; 7 nucleotides align to TRBD1. Germline V gene lookup returns CDR1 WSHSY and CDR2 SAAADI. The V gene end was trimmed by 3 bases and the J gene end by 0 bases; junction bases not matched to a gene: 7. The CDR3 has 16 amino acids. This CDR3 reads CASSDRDRHLNTEAFF. CDR3 sequence (DNA): TGCGCCAGCAGTGACCGGGACAGACACTTGAACACTGAAGCTTTCTTT.

The chain carries TRBV4-3 and TRBJ2-1, with TRBD2 matching 8 bases. The junction had 3 bases not matched to a gene; V was cut back by 0 bases and J by 2 bases. CDR1 is LGHNA, CDR2 YSLEER, per germline. The length of the CDR3 is 16 residues. CDR3 bases: TGCGCCAGCAGCCAAGAGGGGCGGGGGGCCTACAATGAGCAGTTCTTC. Its translation is CASSQEGRGAYNEQFF.

CDR3 amino acids: CASSLILGGIDEQFF. CDR3 nucleotides: TGCGCCAGCAGCTTGATTCTGGGGGGGATCGATGAGCAGTTCTTC. The V and J genes are TRBV5-1 and TRBJ2-1; 7 bases align to TRBD2. Unmatched junction bases numbered 9, after V lost 1 base and J lost 8 bases. This CDR3 spans 15 amino acids. Germline CDR1 reads SGHRS; CDR2 reads YFSETQ.

The chain combines TRBV5-1 with TRBJ2-2; D unresolved. The germline V gene has CDR1 SGHRS and CDR2 YFSETQ. CDR3 length: 14 amino acids. V was shortened by 2 bases and J by 5 bases, with 10 bases between the two germline ends. The CDR3, as DNA: TGCGCCAGCAGCTTTAGCCCCCGGACCGGGGAGCTGTTTTTT. Its translation is CASSFSPRTGELFF.

CDR3: CASSLVLAGHHTQYF. DNA for the CDR3: TGCGCCAGCAGCTTGGTACTAGCGGGGCATCATACGCAGTATTTT. This chain uses TRBV5-1 with TRBJ2-3, with 10 bases fitting TRBD2. Per the germline V gene, CDR1 is SGHRS and CDR2 is YFSETQ. With 0 bases clipped from V and 7 bases from J, the junction kept 5 bases outside the gene matches. The CDR3 has 15 residues.

This rearrangement joins TRBV5-1 to TRBJ2-7; 8 nucleotides agree with TRBD1. V was pared by 7 bases and J by 5 bases, with 8 bases of the junction left unmatched. Germline V gives CDR1 SGHRS, CDR2 YFSETQ. The CDR3 sequence is 13 residues long. CDR3 DNA sequence: TGCGCCAGCTCTCGACAGGGGAGTGACGAGCAGTACTTC. Translating it yields CASSRQGSDEQYF. The full variable domain, with the rest looked up from reference TRBV5-1 and TRBJ2-7, is KAGVTQTPRYLIKTRGQQVTLSCSPISGHRSVSWYQQTPGQGLQFLFEYFSETQRNKGNFPGRFSGRQFSNSRSEMNVSTLELGDSALYLCASSRQGSDEQYFGPGTRLTVT.

The rearrangement joins TRBV15 to TRBJ2-2; D uncertain. CDR3 length: 15 amino acids. Looked up from germline, CDR1 is LNHNV and CDR2 is YYDKDF (reference sequence). Deletions cut 0 bases from V and 2 bases from J, with 7 bases between. CDR3 sequence: CATSREYRNTGELFF. Written as DNA, the CDR3 is TGTGCCACCAGCAGAGAGTACAGAAACACCGGGGAGCTGTTTTTT. Supplemented by reference TRBV15 and TRBJ2-2, the full variable domain reads DAMVIQNPRYQVTQFGKPVTLSCSQTLNHNVMYWYQQKSSQAPKLLFHYYDKDFNNEADTPDNFQSRRPNTSFCFLDIRSPGLGDTAMYLCATSREYRNTGELFFGEGSRLTVL.

The J gene is TRBJ1-4, the V gene TRBV9, with 9 bases fitting TRBD1. The CDR3 extends over 17 amino acids. The V segment lost 0 bases and the J segment 2 bases; nucleotides outside the gene matches: 5. CDR1 is SGDLS and CDR2 is YYNGEE in the germline V gene. In DNA form, the CDR3 reads TGTGCCAGCAGCGTAGGGGACAGGGCCAATACTAATGAAAAACTGTTTTTT. This encodes CASSVGDRANTNEKLFF.